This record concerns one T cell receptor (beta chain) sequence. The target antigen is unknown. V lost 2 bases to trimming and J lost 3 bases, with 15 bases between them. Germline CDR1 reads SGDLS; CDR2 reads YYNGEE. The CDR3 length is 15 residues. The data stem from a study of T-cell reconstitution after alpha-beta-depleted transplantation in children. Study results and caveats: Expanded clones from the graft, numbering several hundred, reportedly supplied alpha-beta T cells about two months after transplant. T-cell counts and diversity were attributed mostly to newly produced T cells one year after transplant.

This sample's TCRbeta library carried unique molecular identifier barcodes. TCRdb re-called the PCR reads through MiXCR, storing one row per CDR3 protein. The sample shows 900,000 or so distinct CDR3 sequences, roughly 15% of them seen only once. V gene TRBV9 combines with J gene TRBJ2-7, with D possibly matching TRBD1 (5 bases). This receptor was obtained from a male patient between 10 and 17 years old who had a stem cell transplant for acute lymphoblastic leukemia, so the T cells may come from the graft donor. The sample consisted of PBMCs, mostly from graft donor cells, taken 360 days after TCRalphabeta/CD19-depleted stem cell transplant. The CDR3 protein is CASSVGQGKVYEQYF. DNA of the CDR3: TGTGCCAGCAGCGTCGGGCAGGGTAAGGTCTACGAGCAGTACTTC.